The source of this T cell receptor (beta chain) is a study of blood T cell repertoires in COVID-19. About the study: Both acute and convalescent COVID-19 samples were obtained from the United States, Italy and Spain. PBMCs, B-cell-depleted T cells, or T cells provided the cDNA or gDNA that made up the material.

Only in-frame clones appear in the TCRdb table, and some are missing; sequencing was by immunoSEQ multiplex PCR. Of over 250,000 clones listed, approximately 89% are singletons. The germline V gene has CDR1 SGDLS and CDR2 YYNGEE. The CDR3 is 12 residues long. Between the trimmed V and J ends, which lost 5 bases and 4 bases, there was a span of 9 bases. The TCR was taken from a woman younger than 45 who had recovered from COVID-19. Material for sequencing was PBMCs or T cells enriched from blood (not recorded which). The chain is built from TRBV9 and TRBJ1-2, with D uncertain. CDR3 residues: CASRGGFYGYTF. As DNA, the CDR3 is TGTGCCAGCAGGGGCGGGTTCTATGGCTACACCTTC.